The clone carrying this T cell receptor beta chain turned up a few times. The antigen is unknown. Germline V gene sequence: CDR1 SGHNT, CDR2 YENEEA. The CDR3 has 15 residues. V dropped 4 bases and J dropped 0 bases, with 12 bases sitting between them. The data stem from a study of T cell repertoires in cytomegalovirus infection. Study-wide context: CMV infection plus the matching HLA type was flagged by public TCR beta signatures. Study-wide results and limits: Within the response measured ex vivo, HLA-C-restricted CMV-specific TCR beta clonotypes were dominant. Carriers of CMV plus the relevant HLA were identified by cumulative public TCR beta family frequency.

TCRdb called the reads again in MiXCR, with one record for every CDR3 protein. This sample has roughly 800,000 distinct CDR3 sequences, with about 28% found just once. Material: cultured CD8+ T cells from PBMCs, obtained from culture after CMV antigen stimulation. This clonotype was obtained from a human donor in good health (CMV status not recorded). Some clones in this sample may be carry-over from other donors' samples. V is TRBV11-3 and J is TRBJ2-5; either TRBD1 or TRBD2 may fit D (5 bases each). In DNA, the CDR3 is TGTGCCAGCAGCTCTCATGGGGGTGACCAAGAGACCCAGTACTTC. This gives the protein CASSSHGGDQETQYF.